Reported below is one T cell receptor beta chain. In the original analysis: Cell counts per sample came from amplifying reference gene primers. Measured with immunoSEQ multiplex PCR; TCRdb has only the in-frame clones, and not every one. V and J calls and clone size are given by that table; D and trimming were obtained from the DNA. The data hold about 74,000 clones, with roughly 84% observed a single time. The germline gives CDR1 LGHNA, CDR2 YNFKEQ. The CDR3 is 16 residues long. V was trimmed by 0 bases and J by 6 bases, leaving 15 bases between them. This record belongs to a study of blood T cell repertoires in COVID-19. Study-level background: Italy, Spain and the United States were the sources of the convalescent and acute COVID-19 samples. T cells, B-cell-depleted T cells, or PBMCs supplied cDNA or gDNA.

Sample: peripheral blood. The chain has TRBV4-2 and TRBJ1-5, with D perhaps matching TRBD1 (6 bases). The sequence derives from a man between 65 and 85 years old with active or convalescent COVID-19. The DNA for the CDR3 is TGTGCCAGCAGCCAAGATCCCAACAGGGACGGTCAGCCCCAGCATTTT. This encodes CASSQDPNRDGQPQHF.